The 30 T cell receptor beta chains in this list originate from one sample, sequenced in a study of T-cell memory formation after mild COVID-19. TCRdb called the 5' RACE reads again in MiXCR, with one record for every CDR3 protein. The sample records about 400,000 distinct CDR3 sequences, about 22% being singletons. Source material: PBMCs or a T cell subset sorted from them (not recorded which). The receptors come from an adult woman who had mild COVID-19 (a few samples of this study predate the infection). Cell type and time point are not known.

The chain joins TRBV24-1 to TRBJ1-2; D gene uncertain. In germline, CDR1 is KGHDR, CDR2 SFDVKD. The CDR3 runs 11 residues. V lost 4 bases and J 5 bases, leaving 4 bases between the germline ends. The CDR3 here is CATSDLYGYTF. In DNA form, the CDR3 reads TGTGCCACCAGTGACCTGTATGGCTACACCTTC.

V is TRBV12-3 or TRBV12-4 and J is TRBJ2-1, with 8 bases identical to TRBD2. V shed 3 bases and J 5 bases; nucleotides not matched to a gene: 9. CDR3 length equals 16 residues. The CDR3 nucleotides are TGTGCCAGCAGTTTCTCGGGGGCGGGGGGCCACAATGAGCAGTTCTTC. Amino acids: CASSFSGAGGHNEQFF.

The V call is TRBV7-9, the J call TRBJ2-7, with 8 bases fitting TRBD2. This CDR3 spans 16 amino acids. With 1 base clipped from V and 6 bases from J, the junction kept 11 bases outside the gene matches. The germline V gene encodes CDR1 SEHNR and CDR2 FQNEAQ (reference sequence). The CDR3 DNA is TGTGCCAGCAGCTTAGTTCTATGGCCCGGGACTAGCGAGCAGTACTTC. This sequence encodes CASSLVLWPGTSEQYF.

The rearrangement uses TRBV7-8 and TRBJ2-3; the D gene is possibly TRBD2 (6 bases). CDR1 and CDR2 (germline): SGHVS, FQNEAQ. V was shortened by 6 bases and J by 0 bases, with 22 bases between the two germline ends. The CDR3 totals 18 residues. CDR3 residues: CASSWAAGLSVSTDTQYF. CDR3 nucleotides: TGTGCCAGCAGTTGGGCCGCGGGGCTCTCGGTTAGCACAGATACGCAGTATTTT. The whole variable domain, remainder taken from reference TRBV7-8 and TRBJ2-3, is GAGVSQSPRYKVAKRGQDVALRCDPISGHVSLFWYQQALGQGPEFLTYFQNEAQLDKSGLPSDRFFAERPEGSVSTLKIQRTQQEDSAVYLCASSWAAGLSVSTDTQYFGPGTRLTVL.

This clonotype was observed a few times. The J gene is TRBJ1-1, the V gene TRBV9; 7 bases map to TRBD1. V was clipped by 3 bases and J by 0 bases; unmatched bases: 2. Per the germline V gene, CDR1 is SGDLS and CDR2 is YYNGEE. The CDR3 has 14 residues. The chain's CDR3 is CASSAGQVNTEAFF. The CDR3 nucleotides are TGTGCCAGCAGCGCCGGACAGGTGAACACTGAAGCTTTCTTT. The full variable domain, with the rest looked up from reference TRBV9 and TRBJ1-1, is DSGVTQTPKHLITATGQRVTLRCSPRSGDLSVYWYQQSLDQGLQFLIQYYNGEERAKGNILERFSAQQFPDLHSELNLSSLELGDSALYFCASSAGQVNTEAFFGQGTRLTVV.

V is TRBV6-1 and J is TRBJ1-2; 7 bases fit TRBD1. The germline V gene encodes CDR1 MNHNS and CDR2 SASEGT. This CDR3 has 11 residues. V was clipped by 6 bases and J by 8 bases; unmatched bases: 3. For the CDR3, the DNA is TGTGCCAGCAGCCAGGGGGACGGCTACACCTTC. It translates to CASSQGDGYTF.

The sample holds a few counts of this clonotype. V is TRBV28 and J is TRBJ2-3, with 8 nucleotides matching TRBD2. The CDR3 sequence is 17 residues long. Germline assignment: CDR1 MDHEN and CDR2 SYDVKM. J lost 7 bases, V lost 3 bases, and 15 bases had no gene match. In DNA, the CDR3 is TGTGCCAGCAGTTTGCCCCTTGGTAGCGGGGTAGGGAATACGCAGTATTTT. Protein sequence: CASSLPLGSGVGNTQYF.

This clonotype was observed a handful of times. The rearrangement links TRBV3-1 to TRBJ2-1; D not resolved. CDR3 length: 13 residues. V was cut by 6 bases and J by 1 base, with 7 bases left in between. Looked up from germline, CDR1 is LGHDT and CDR2 is YNNKEL (reference sequence). CDR3 nucleotide sequence: TGTGCCAGCAGGATGGGTTCCTACAATGAGCAGTTCTTC. Translating it yields CASRMGSYNEQFF.

The J gene is TRBJ1-2, the V gene TRBV10-3, with D tentatively TRBD1 (5 bases). V shed 4 bases and J shed 7 bases, with 10 bases lying between them. This CDR3 region has 12 residues. Germline-derived CDR1 and CDR2 are ENHRY and SYGVKD. DNA for the CDR3: TGTGCCATCAGTGGAGGGGCGGGTGGCTACACCTTC. This gives the protein CAISGGAGGYTF.

J is TRBJ2-2 and V is TRBV9; D perhaps matches TRBD1 (6 bases). The V end was cut by 3 bases, the J end by 6 bases, with 21 bases between. Germline CDR1 reads SGDLS; CDR2 reads YYNGEE. The CDR3 is 17 residues long. CDR3 sequence reads: CASSARGTGNVAGELFF. In DNA form, the CDR3 reads TGTGCCAGCAGCGCCCGAGGCACAGGGAATGTAGCCGGGGAGCTGTTTTTT.

This chain links TRBV19 with TRBJ1-3; D is unresolved. Germline CDR1 LNHDA, CDR2 SQIVND (reference sequence). The CDR3 consists of 15 residues. V was cut by 5 bases and J by 2 bases, with 13 bases left in between. The CDR3 DNA reads as TGTGCCAGTAGTCGTCAGATATATGCTGGAAACACCATATATTTT. It codes for CASSRQIYAGNTIYF.

In this sample, this clonotype turned up a few times. The CDR3 loop is CASSQWIPPRETLYF. The CDR3 DNA is TGCGCCAGCAGCCAGTGGATTCCTCCCCGGGAAACCCTGTATTTT. The V gene is TRBV4-1, the J gene TRBJ2-3; D possibly corresponds to TRBD2 (5 bases). Trimming took off 3 bases at V and 14 bases at J, with 24 bases between the two ends. Germline assignment: CDR1 MGHRA and CDR2 YSYEKL. This CDR3 is built from 15 residues.

The gene calls are TRBV20-1 and TRBJ1-5; D call uncertain. The germline V gene encodes CDR1 DFQATT and CDR2 SNEGSKA (reference sequence). This CDR3 is 12 amino acids long. With 4 bases removed from V and 1 base from J, the gap between germline ends came to 5 bases. The CDR3 bases are TGCAGTGCTACCGACAGCAATCAGCCCCAGCATTTT. This translates into CSATDSNQPQHF.

This clonotype was picked up a small number of times. The V call is TRBV18, the J call TRBJ2-7, with D uncertain. The CDR3 loop spans 11 amino acids. Per the germline V gene, CDR1 is KGHSH and CDR2 is LQKENI. V was clipped by 1 base and J by 5 bases, with 3 bases between them. The CDR3 spells CASSPQDEQYF. CDR3 nucleotides: TGTGCCAGCTCACCACAGGACGAGCAGTACTTC.

V usage is TRBV29-1 and J usage is TRBJ2-7; 10 bases match TRBD2. The junction had 5 bases not matched to a gene; V was cut back by 5 bases and J by 1 base. The CDR3 runs to 14 residues. From germline, CDR1 is SQVTM and CDR2 ANQGSEA. The CDR3 loop reads CSVLVGLASYEQYF. The DNA of the CDR3 is TGCAGCGTTTTAGTGGGACTAGCGTCCTACGAGCAGTACTTC.

This clonotype has just a few counts. The genes are TRBV23-1 and TRBJ2-5; D unresolved. TRBV23-1 is assigned to the ORF class and has an uncertain function. The ends were cut back, 7 bases at V and 1 base at J, with 7 bases in the middle. The CDR3 loop spans 12 amino acids. Here the CDR3 DNA reads TGCGCCAGCATGAGGCCCCAAGAGACCCAGTACTTC. It encodes CASMRPQETQYF.

This clonotype has a handful of counts. V and J are TRBV18 and TRBJ1-1; 7 nucleotides agree with TRBD1. V lost 3 bases and J lost 4; bases outside the gene matches: 2. Germline V gives CDR1 KGHSH, CDR2 LQKENI. The CDR3 consists of 13 residues. CDR3 in DNA: TGTGCCAGCTCACCCGGGACAGCCACTGAAGCTTTCTTT. It codes for CASSPGTATEAFF.

This clonotype was counted a few times. At one boundary the junction diverges from the germline segment, which might be a read error. This chain links TRBV7-7 with TRBJ2-1; TRBD1 agrees at 7 bases. The germline gives CDR1 SSHAT, CDR2 FNYEAQ (reference sequence). CDR3 length equals 14 residues. CDR3 loop: CASSRDTGVAEQFF. CDR3 nucleotides: TGTGCTAGCAGCCGGGATACAGGGGTGGCTGAGCAGTTCTTC.

The chain is built from TRBV24-1 and TRBJ1-1; TRBD1 might be the D (5 bases). Germline V CDR1 and CDR2: KGHDR, SFDVKD. This CDR3 region has 17 residues. Trimming shortened V by 2 bases and J by 1 base, and 16 bases separated the two germline ends. This CDR3 is CATSDSSYGHPNTEAFF. The CDR3 region has the DNA TGTGCCACCAGTGATTCCTCATACGGACACCCGAACACTGAAGCTTTCTTT.

This chain joins TRBV5-1 and TRBJ1-1; 7 positions match TRBD1. After removal of 2 bases from V and 4 bases from J, the junction contained 5 bases not matched to a gene. CDR3 size: 14 residues. The germline CDR1 and CDR2 sequences are SGHRS and YFSETQ. Here the CDR3 reads CASSFRQGGTEAFF. The CDR3 DNA is TGCGCCAGCAGCTTTCGGCAGGGGGGCACTGAAGCTTTCTTT.

This clonotype was observed a few times. The gene calls are TRBV12-3 or TRBV12-4 and TRBJ2-4, with TRBD2 identical over 10 bases. The CDR3 has 15 amino acids. With 6 bases clipped from V and 1 base from J, the junction kept 3 bases outside the gene matches. The CDR3 sequence is CASSGTSDAKNIQYF. The CDR3 DNA sequence: TGTGCCAGCAGCGGGACTAGCGACGCCAAAAACATTCAGTACTTC.

The chain uses TRBV9 and TRBJ2-1; D not resolved. CDR3 length: 13 amino acids. Germline V CDR1 and CDR2: SGDLS, YYNGEE. Trimming took 0 bases from V and 2 from J, leaving 3 bases between them. For the CDR3, the DNA is TGTGCCAGCAGCGTAGCCCCCTACAATGAGCAGTTCTTC. It encodes CASSVAPYNEQFF.

The table lists this clonotype with many counts. The V call is TRBV5-5, the J call TRBJ1-5, with D tentatively TRBD1 (5 bases). The CDR3 contains 16 residues. V was shortened by 3 bases and J by 1 base, with 14 bases between the two germline ends. Germline V gene data show CDR1 as SGHKS and CDR2 as YYEKEE (reference sequence). CDR3 amino acids: CASSSLPGDSNQPQHF. The CDR3 DNA sequence: TGTGCCAGCAGCTCCCTCCCCGGGGACAGCAATCAGCCCCAGCATTTT.

This clonotype was recorded a few times. The chain is built from TRBV7-6 and TRBJ2-1, with 7 bases that match TRBD1. This CDR3 has 16 residues. The germline CDR1 and CDR2 sequences are SGHVS and FNYEAQ. V lost 0 bases, J lost 0 bases, and 2 bases stayed unmatched. The DNA for the CDR3 is TGTGCCAGCAGCTTAGCTCGGGACAGCTCCTACAATGAGCAGTTCTTC. It yields the protein CASSLARDSSYNEQFF. Combining the CDR3 with reference TRBV7-6 and TRBJ2-1 gives the whole variable domain GAGVSQSPRYKVTKRGQDVALRCDPISGHVSLYWYRQALGQGPEFLTYFNYEAQQDKSGLPNDRFSAERPEGSISTLTIQRTEQRDSAMYRCASSLARDSSYNEQFFGPGTRLTVL.

The V and J genes are TRBV5-6 and TRBJ1-1; possibly TRBD1 for D (5 bases). CDR3 length: 13 amino acids. The V end lost 3 bases, the J end lost 5 bases, and 11 bases lay between the germline ends. The germline V gene has CDR1 SGHDT and CDR2 YYEEEE. In DNA, the CDR3 is TGTGCCAGCAGCTGGGACGTCCGGACTGAAGCTTTCTTT. This sequence encodes CASSWDVRTEAFF.

The chain combines TRBV3-1 with TRBJ1-5; D gene uncertain. V lost 4 bases to trimming and J lost 7 bases, with 14 bases between them. Germline CDR1 LGHDT, CDR2 YNNKEL (reference sequence). The CDR3 is made up of 14 amino acids. CDR3 sequence: CASSPPRGQQPQHF. The CDR3 coding sequence is TGTGCCAGCAGCCCTCCTCGCGGTCAACAGCCCCAGCATTTT.

The chain recombines TRBV27 with TRBJ2-7; 7 bases align to TRBD1. J was trimmed by 6 bases and V by 11 bases; bases with no gene match: 13. This CDR3 is 13 amino acids long. Germline V gene sequence: CDR1 MNHEY, CDR2 SMNVEV (reference sequence). The CDR3: CAAGKQGLGEQYF. The CDR3 bases are TGTGCCGCAGGGAAACAGGGGTTGGGCGAGCAGTACTTC.

This chain connects TRBV3-1 to TRBJ1-1, with 8 positions matching TRBD1. This CDR3 is built from 14 residues. V was pared by 5 bases and J by 6 bases, with 8 bases of the junction left unmatched. CDR1 is LGHDT, CDR2 YNNKEL, per germline (reference sequence). The CDR3 protein is CASSNRGVVAEAFF. CDR3 DNA sequence: TGTGCCAGCAGCAACAGGGGGGTGGTCGCTGAAGCTTTCTTT.

The chain recombines TRBV10-3 with TRBJ1-1; a weak D match, TRBD1 (5 bases). V lost 2 bases, J lost 0 bases, and 10 bases lay in between. Germline V gives CDR1 ENHRY, CDR2 SYGVKD. The CDR3 is 15 residues long. The CDR3 spells CAISEPGNMNTEAFF. DNA for the CDR3: TGTGCCATCAGTGAGCCAGGGAATATGAACACTGAAGCTTTCTTT.

The V gene is TRBV9, the J gene TRBJ2-3; D remains ambiguous. Germline V lookup: CDR1 SGDLS, CDR2 YYNGEE. Trimming left V 5 bases short and J 6 bases short, with 13 bases between. The CDR3 has 13 residues. Written as DNA, the CDR3 is TGTGCCAGCAGTCTAACCCCGGTGGATACGCAGTATTTT. Translation: CASSLTPVDTQYF.